This entry describes one T cell receptor beta chain. The antigen is undetermined. The CDR3 length is 15 residues. Losses at the gene ends were 0 bases for V and 5 bases for J; bases not matched to a gene: 5. Germline V lookup: CDR1 SGHTA, CDR2 FQGNSA. This sample stems from a study of cytomegalovirus exposure and HLA in healthy donors. 13 Jbeta primers and 60 Vbeta primers were used for the PCR. TCRdb's table, derived via immunoSEQ multiplex PCR, lists solely in-frame clones and lacks some. The sample holds 150,000 or so clones, roughly four fifths seen once. Points from the study as a whole: TCR beta chain V- and J-gene trimming was linked, in a later analysis, to a missense variant in DCLRE1C. Rare TCR sequences dominated, though some public TCRs recurred in many donors.

The sequence came from a man younger than 40 in good health and CMV-seropositive. This chain joins TRBV7-2 and TRBJ2-7, with TRBD2 identical over 9 bases. The source material was PBMCs. The CDR3 DNA is TGTGCCAGCAGCTTAGCTAGCGGGAGCTTCGACGAGCAGTACTTC. Translating gives CASSLASGSFDEQYF.